The 13 T cell receptor beta chains below were found in one sample sequenced in a study of cytomegalovirus exposure and HLA in healthy donors. The PCR employed 60 Vbeta primers together with 13 Jbeta primers. Libraries were prepared by immunoSEQ multiplex PCR; TCRdb keeps only in-frame clonotypes and omits some of them. The table has 250,000 to 300,000 clones, around nine tenths seen once. The material sequenced was PBMCs. The origin of the receptors is a girl aged 2 to 10 in good health and CMV-seronegative.

V is TRBV27 and J is TRBJ2-5; 13 nucleotides align to TRBD2. The junction had 2 bases not matched to a gene; V was cut back by 6 bases and J by 4 bases. CDR1 is MNHEY, CDR2 SMNVEV, per germline (reference sequence). CDR3 length: 14 amino acids. Written as DNA, the CDR3 is TGTGCCAGCAGACTAGCGGGAGGGCCAGAGACCCAGTACTTC. Translating it yields CASRLAGGPETQYF.

The J gene is TRBJ2-7, the V gene TRBV28; 10 nucleotides agree with TRBD2. Trimming at V came to 5 bases and at J to 5 bases, leaving 9 bases not matched to a gene. CDR1 and CDR2 (germline): MDHEN, SYDVKM. The CDR3 runs 15 residues. CDR3 bases: TGTGCCAGCAGTACCCACTTAGCGGGGGGAAACGAGCAGTACTTC. It codes for CASSTHLAGGNEQYF.

The J gene is TRBJ2-7, the V gene TRBV13; the D gene is possibly TRBD1 (5 bases). Per germline, CDR1 PRHDT and CDR2 FYEKMQ (reference sequence). The ends were cut back, 5 bases at V and 3 bases at J, with 20 bases in the middle. The CDR3 sequence is 16 residues long. CDR3 amino acids: CASSPPTAGYIYEQYF. DNA for the CDR3: TGTGCCAGCAGCCCACCCACCGCAGGGTACATCTACGAGCAGTACTTC.

This sequence joins TRBV27 and TRBJ2-7, with TRBD2 matching over 11 bases. Germline V lookup: CDR1 MNHEY, CDR2 SMNVEV (reference sequence). Trimming at V came to 5 bases and at J to 4 bases, leaving 4 bases not matched to a gene. The CDR3 sequence is 14 residues long. CDR3 loop: CASSTSGGWYEQYF. The CDR3 DNA reads as TGTGCCAGCAGTACTAGCGGGGGTTGGTACGAGCAGTACTTC.

The gene calls are TRBV6-1 and TRBJ1-5, with TRBD1 matching over 7 bases. Germline CDR1 reads MNHNS; CDR2 reads SASEGT. This CDR3 contains 15 residues. V shed 7 bases and J 4 bases; nucleotides not matched to a gene: 10. The CDR3 loop is CASNDRVVENQPQHF. The CDR3, as DNA: TGTGCCAGCAATGACAGGGTTGTGGAAAATCAGCCCCAGCATTTT.

The CDR3 loop reads CATSRDRQGPYYGYTF. The CDR3 coding sequence is TGTGCCACCAGCAGAGATCGGCAGGGGCCATACTATGGCTACACCTTC. The chain employs TRBV15 and TRBJ1-2; the D gene is possibly TRBD1 (6 bases). The V gene lost 0 bases and the J gene lost 3 bases, with 14 bases spanning the gap. The CDR3 extends over 16 amino acids. The germline gives CDR1 LNHNV, CDR2 YYDKDF (reference sequence).

In its sample, this clone was seen once. The chain joins TRBV16 to TRBJ2-5; D is unclear. Germline lookup yields CDR1 KGHSY and CDR2 FQNENV. CDR3 size: 13 residues. The V end was cut by 4 bases, the J end by 4 bases, with 10 bases between. The CDR3 nucleotides are TGTGCCAGCAGCCTCCAAAGAGGAGAGACCCAGTACTTC. Translating gives CASSLQRGETQYF. Looking up the rest from reference TRBV16 and TRBJ2-5 gives the full variable domain: GEEVAQTPKHLVRGEGQKAKLYCAPIKGHSYVFWYQQVLKNEFKFLISFQNENVFDETGMPKERFSAKCLPNSPCSLEIQATKLEDSAVYFCASSLQRGETQYFGPGTRLLVL.

The V and J genes are TRBV9 and TRBJ2-3, with D perhaps TRBD2 (6 bases). In germline, CDR1 is SGDLS, CDR2 YYNGEE. V was cut by 6 bases and J by 0 bases, with 17 bases left in between. The CDR3 has 16 amino acids. This CDR3 is CASNQGNSGSTDTQYF. The CDR3 DNA reads TGTGCCAGCAACCAAGGGAACAGCGGGAGCACAGATACGCAGTATTTT.

The chain joins TRBV11-2 to TRBJ2-4; 9 positions agree with TRBD2. Trimming cost V 4 bases and J 9 bases; bases outside gene matches: 19. The CDR3 is 18 amino acids. Germline V gene sequence: CDR1 SGHAT, CDR2 FQNNGV. CDR3 residues: CASSSAGELAGEGTIQYF. The CDR3 DNA follows: TGTGCCAGCAGCTCGGCAGGGGAATTAGCGGGAGAGGGGACCATTCAGTACTTC.

The genes are TRBV10-1 and TRBJ2-5; D might be TRBD1 (6 bases). Germline loops: CDR1 WNHNN, CDR2 SYGVQD (reference sequence). The ends were cut back, 4 bases at V and 2 bases at J, with 17 bases in the middle. The CDR3 has 16 amino acids. CDR3 sequence (DNA): TGCGCCAGCAGTGCCTACCGGACAGATACACAAGAGACCCAGTACTTC. As protein: CASSAYRTDTQETQYF.

V gene TRBV27 combines with J gene TRBJ1-2, with TRBD1 matching 7 bases. Per germline, CDR1 MNHEY and CDR2 SMNVEV (reference sequence). The trim removed 8 bases at V and 0 bases at J, leaving 9 bases unmatched. The length of the CDR3 is 15 residues. The CDR3 sequence is CASGRQGRSNYGYTF. Written as DNA, the CDR3 is TGTGCCAGCGGAAGACAGGGCCGATCTAACTATGGCTACACCTTC.

This chain uses TRBV7-9 with TRBJ1-1; 7 nucleotides line up with TRBD1. The trim removed 5 bases at V and 1 base at J, leaving 4 bases unmatched. Germline CDR1 is SEHNR and CDR2 is FQNEAQ (reference sequence). This CDR3 region has 14 residues. In DNA form, the CDR3 reads TGTGCCAGCAGCGACCGGGACAGGAACACTGAAGCTTTCTTT. Its translation: CASSDRDRNTEAFF.

The chain combines TRBV7-9 with TRBJ2-7, with 8 bases lining up with TRBD2. This CDR3 spans 19 amino acids. Trimming removed 5 bases from V and 0 bases from J; junction bases left unmatched: 18. Germline V gene sequence: CDR1 SEHNR, CDR2 FQNEAQ (reference sequence). The DNA for the CDR3 is TGTGCCAGCAGCCCTCCGACCGGGCTAGCGGGTCTCAGCTCCTACGAGCAGTACTTC. Amino acid sequence: CASSPPTGLAGLSSYEQYF.